The rows below give T cell receptor beta chains drawn from one sample of a study of blood T cell repertoires in COVID-19. The assay was immunoSEQ multiplex PCR, and TCRdb's table has in-frame clones only and misses some. The repertoire holds 160,000 or so clones, with about four fifths as singletons. Sequenced input: peripheral blood. These receptors were obtained from a woman between 55 and 75 years old with COVID-19, enrolled during active disease. CDR3s include the opening cysteine and the closing phenylalanine or tryptophan. Fields, in order: V gene, J gene, CDR3 protein.

>TRBV5-1|TRBJ2-7
CASSLGPAGLGRTPEQYF
>TRBV18|TRBJ1-1
CASSPLGRSDTEAFF
>TRBV3-1/TRBV3-2|TRBJ1-2
CASSQDRLYGYTF
>TRBV2|TRBJ1-6
CASSELGHPNSPLHF
>TRBV11-2|TRBJ2-3
CASSLVGRTDTQYF
>TRBV6-5|TRBJ2-7
CASRPTSGLTHEQYF
>TRBV5-3|TRBJ2-7
CARSFLSNEQYF
>TRBV3-1/TRBV3-2|TRBJ2-1
CASSLYGTPPNEQFF
>TRBV27|TRBJ2-6
CASSFLRGPGANVLTF
>TRBV28|TRBJ2-7
CASSLSDGVSYEQYF
>TRBV5-1|TRBJ2-5
CASSLRGVDRETQYF
>TRBV12-3/TRBV12-4|TRBJ1-2
CASSRTGLYGYTF
>TRBV6-5|TRBJ1-1
CASSREGRGTEAFF
>TRBV29-1|TRBJ2-5
CSVVGGRGETQYF
>TRBV29-1|TRBJ1-2
CSVEGGQGRNYGYTF
>TRBV19|TRBJ1-1
CASTTGQAAGNTEAFF
>TRBV28|TRBJ1-1
CASSFQGWNTEAFF
>TRBV7-9|TRBJ1-5
CASSRNPGGGSNQPQHF
>TRBV4-3|TRBJ2-7
CASSQLTGGNYEQYF
>TRBV12-3/TRBV12-4|TRBJ1-2
CASSPGQGRGYTF
>TRBV5-1|TRBJ1-3
CASSLDRQGIPSGNTIYF
>TRBV27|TRBJ2-2
CASSLWTGRPPNTGELFF
>TRBV10-3|TRBJ1-5
CATSTGAQPQHF
>TRBV3-1/TRBV3-2|TRBJ2-7
CARYEQYF
>TRBV28|TRBJ2-7
CASSSVTGRRHEQYF
>TRBV7-8|TRBJ2-3
CATSPDTQYF
>TRBV7-8|TRBJ1-2
CASSLSETGNYGYTF
>TRBV4-3|TRBJ2-7
CASSQEGRVGAEQYF